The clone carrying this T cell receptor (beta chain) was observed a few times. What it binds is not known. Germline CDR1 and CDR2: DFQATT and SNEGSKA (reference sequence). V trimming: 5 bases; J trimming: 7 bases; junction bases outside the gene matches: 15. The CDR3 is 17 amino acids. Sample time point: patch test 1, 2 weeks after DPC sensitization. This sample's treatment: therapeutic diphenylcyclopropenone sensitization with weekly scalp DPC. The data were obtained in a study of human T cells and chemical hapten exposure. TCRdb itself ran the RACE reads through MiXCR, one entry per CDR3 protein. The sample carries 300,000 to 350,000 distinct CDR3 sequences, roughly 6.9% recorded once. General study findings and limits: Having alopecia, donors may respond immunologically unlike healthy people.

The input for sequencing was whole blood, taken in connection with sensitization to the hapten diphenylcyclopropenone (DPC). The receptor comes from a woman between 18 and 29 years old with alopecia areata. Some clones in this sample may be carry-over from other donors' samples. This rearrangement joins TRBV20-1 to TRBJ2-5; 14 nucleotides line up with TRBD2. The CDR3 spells CSAAGTSGGSAPRTQYF. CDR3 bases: TGCAGTGCTGCCGGGACTAGCGGGGGCTCCGCACCAAGGACCCAGTACTTC.